This T cell receptor (beta chain) was observed in a study of blood T cells in healthy people across ages (dated by TCRdb to 2013 to 2016). About the study as a whole: Template switching captured roughly one uniquely barcoded TCR beta cDNA molecule per two T cells in model experiments. To avoid experimental bias, donors of different ages were distributed randomly across sequencing lanes. Two additional independent replicas of 1 million unique cDNA reads from the same blood draw were analyzed for two donors (one aged 18 to 30 and one aged 80 or older). The donors were divided into four age groups: young (average around 15 years), middle-aged (almost 40), aged (about 61) and long-lived (82). Using deep sequencing normalized with unique cDNA molecular identifiers, the study measured how TCR beta repertoire diversity changes with age.

The library was prepared using 5' RACE. These reads were obtained on an Illumina HiSeq 2500. A second PCR of about 6 to 12 cycles was performed with a sample-barcoded 5' primer and a J-beta primer mix. A template-switch 5' adaptor carrying 12 random nucleotides introduced a unique molecular identifier onto each TCR beta cDNA molecule. At least 2.5 million CDR3-containing paired-end reads were obtained from each sample. All of the RNA was converted into first-strand cDNA using the Mint cDNA synthesis kit, with a TRBC-specific oligonucleotide serving as the primer. Following uracil-DNA glycosylase treatment, all cDNA underwent a first 18-cycle PCR with the universal primers M1SS and BC2_uni_R. Processing in the source paper ran as follows. For normalization, 1 million high-quality reads, each with a distinct molecular identifier, were randomly selected from each sample. Instead of being binned into consensus sequences, reads with shared molecular identifiers were discarded. MiTCR, run with a Q25 quality threshold and the strictest error-elimination algorithm, handled CDR3 identification, clonotype clustering and error correction. A nonparametric unseen species model with Euler transformation was used to estimate a lower bound on total TCR beta diversity. The public reads were run again by TCRdb, first through fastp at Q25 and then through MiXCR, and only productive beta chains were kept. Identical CDR3 protein sequences are pooled into one entry, listed with their most common genes and DNA. The V and J calls follow TCRdb's processing rather than the paper's. For this sample there are over 1.5 million distinct CDR3 sequences; roughly 50% appear just once. In total, the top ten clones hold approximately 2.1% of the sample.

Here is what the overall study found, with its caveats: Because the CMV infection status of the donors was unknown, age-related changes in expanded clonotypes may potentially have been confounded. Total diversity estimates from one million sequenced T cells were considered lower bounds and underestimates. The percentage of naive T cells measured by flow cytometry correlated strongly with observed TCR beta diversity. Observed TCR beta diversity per million T cells fell roughly linearly with age, and a significant reduction was already apparent by age about 38. Compared with the aged group, the long-lived group had more naive CD4+ T cells, fewer expanded clones and increased TCR diversity, a pattern suggesting age selection. Since profiling was done on bulk unsorted PBMCs, naive and antigen-experienced compartments could not be conclusively compared.

The roughly 37 donors, aged about 6 to 90 years, were systemically healthy Caucasian individuals from Russia. Each donor gave roughly 9.5 milliliters of peripheral blood, collected into EDTA-treated Vacutainer tubes. Ficoll-Paque density-gradient centrifugation was used to isolate PBMCs, with at least 6.5 million per sample. Total RNA, at least 6 micrograms per sample, was extracted from PBMCs with Trizol reagent. The percentages of naive CD45RAhigh/CD27high T cells were determined by flow cytometry on a PBMC aliquot from every donor. A word on this clonotype: The antigen it recognizes is unknown. No much larger clonotype is one base removed from it; base qualities were not supplied.

The sequenced material came from blood. The receptor was derived from a woman in her 40s in good health.

The DNA is TGCAGTGCTAGACAACGGGACAGGGGATTTAGCAATCAGCCCCAGCATTTT. It translates as CSARQRDRGFSNQPQHF. In this chain, TRBV20-1 is recombined with TRBJ1-5, with 10 bases matching TRBD1. Spanning cysteine to phenylalanine, the CDR3 consists of 17 amino acids. The kept DNA is CDR3 alone, 51 bases in frame from the first base. From the germline V gene (reference sequence), CDR1 is DFQATT and CDR2 is SNEGSKA. V is cut back by 2 bases and J by 0 bases, with 7 bases in the junction unmatched.